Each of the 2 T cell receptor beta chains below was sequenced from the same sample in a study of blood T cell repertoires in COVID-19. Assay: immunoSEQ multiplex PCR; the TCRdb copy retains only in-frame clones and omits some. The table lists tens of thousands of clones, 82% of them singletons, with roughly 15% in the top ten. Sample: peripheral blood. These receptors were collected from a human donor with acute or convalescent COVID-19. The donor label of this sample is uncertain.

The CDR3 here is CASSLVPRRDSTYEQYF. The CDR3 region has the DNA TGCGCCAGCAGCTTGGTCCCACGCCGGGACTCCACCTACGAGCAGTACTTC. The genes are TRBV5-1 and TRBJ2-7; weak D call: TRBD2 (6 bases). Looked up from germline, CDR1 is SGHRS and CDR2 is YFSETQ. Trimming removed 0 bases from V and 2 bases from J, with 18 bases in between. The CDR3 sequence is 17 residues long.

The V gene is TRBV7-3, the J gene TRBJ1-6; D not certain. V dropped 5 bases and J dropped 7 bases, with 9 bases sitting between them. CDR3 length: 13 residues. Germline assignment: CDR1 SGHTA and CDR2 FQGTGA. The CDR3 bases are TGTGCCAGCAGCCCGGCGGTGAATTCACCCCTCCACTTT. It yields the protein CASSPAVNSPLHF.